This TCR beta chain was profiled in a study of shared clonotypes between healthy human individuals. Whole-study findings and limits: Generation probabilities of non-shared clonotypes were lower (relative to those shared by all four donors).

With respect to this clone: Its target is unknown.

CD45RA+ naive and CD45RA-negative memory subsets were separated from CD4+ cells. The assay was immunoSEQ multiplex PCR, and TCRdb's table has in-frame clones only and misses some. The sample gives around 2,000,000 clones, 85% to 95% of which show up once; more than 0.1% is in the top ten. The specimen was naive CD4+ T cells sorted from blood. Subset described: CD45RA+ positively selected. The receptor was isolated from a man aged 18 to 30 in good health.

The CDR3 DNA sequence: TGTGCCTGGAGTGACGACAGGGCGTATTCACCCCTCCACTTT. This translates into CAWSDDRAYSPLHF. The rearrangement links TRBV30 to TRBJ1-6; the match to TRBD1 covers 7 bases. The CDR3 extends over 14 amino acids. V was clipped by 1 base and J by 8 bases; unmatched bases: 5. Looked up from germline, CDR1 is GTSNPN and CDR2 is SVGIG (reference sequence).